This T cell receptor beta chain was found in a study of OX40 agonist ivuxolimab in advanced cancers. The CDR3 is 15 residues long. Per germline, CDR1 SGHTA and CDR2 FQGNSA. V lost 3 bases to trimming and J lost 0 bases, with 11 bases between them. The assay was immunoSEQ multiplex PCR, and TCRdb's table has in-frame clones only and misses some. The table records about 48,000 clones, around 85% of them present only once. The chain couples TRBV7-2 to TRBJ2-5; a possible D gene is TRBD2 (7 bases). This material consisted of CD4+ or CD8+ T cells sorted from blood, taken in a trial of the OX40 agonist ivuxolimab. This sequence originates from an adult with an advanced solid tumor such as melanoma, head and neck, liver or kidney cancer. The CDR3 region has the DNA TGTGCCAGCAGCTTCATGGGGGGGCACCAAGAGACCCAGTACTTC. Translated: CASSFMGGHQETQYF.